The 10 T cell receptor beta chains given below trace back to one sample, sequenced in a study of blood T cells in healthy people across ages. The second PCR ran roughly 6 to 12 cycles with a sample-barcoded 5' primer and J-beta primers. TCRdb independently ran MiXCR on the 5' RACE reads; one entry per CDR3 protein. The table shows 760,000 or so distinct CDR3 sequences, with roughly 25% occurring only once. Another study also made use of these data, one on T cells of mothers and their children.

Source material: blood. These receptors all stem from a boy younger than 18 in good health.

The chain recombines TRBV20-1 with TRBJ2-4, with TRBD2 identical over 13 bases. The CDR3 contains 14 residues. The trim removed 2 bases at V and 11 bases at J, leaving 6 bases unmatched. Per germline, CDR1 DFQATT and CDR2 SNEGSKA (reference sequence). DNA of the CDR3: TGCAGTGCTAGAACCGGGACTAGCGGGGTAGTTCAGTACTTC. It yields the protein CSARTGTSGVVQYF.

The chain couples TRBV5-1 to TRBJ2-7; D is unclear. V shed 4 bases and J shed 3 bases, with 23 bases lying between them. Germline lookup yields CDR1 SGHRS and CDR2 YFSETQ. The CDR3 has 17 residues. CDR3 sequence reads: CASSPRRGTDNYYEQYF. In nucleotides, the CDR3 is TGCGCCAGCAGCCCTAGGAGAGGAACGGATAATTACTACGAGCAGTACTTC. Full variable domain (remainder filled in from reference TRBV5-1 and TRBJ2-7): KAGVTQTPRYLIKTRGQQVTLSCSPISGHRSVSWYQQTPGQGLQFLFEYFSETQRNKGNFPGRFSGRQFSNSRSEMNVSTLELGDSALYLCASSPRRGTDNYYEQYFGPGTRLTVT.

For this clonotype: One junction end does not reproduce the germline sequence, and a read error may be involved. The V and J genes are TRBV3-1 and TRBJ2-7, with TRBD1 matching over 8 bases. CDR1 and CDR2 (germline): LGHDT, YNNKEL (reference sequence). This CDR3 region has 15 residues. CDR3 protein: CASSQDPGGISWRHF. CDR3 bases: TGTGCCAGCAGCCAAGATCCAGGGGGCATCAGCTGGCGGCACTTC.

This clonotype showed up just a few times. CDR3 bases: TGTGCCAGCGGCAACAGGGAATACAATGAGCAGTTCTTC. As protein: CASGNREYNEQFF. The chain links TRBV7-9 to TRBJ2-7; D may be TRBD1 (6 bases). The J call is doubtful: the DNA matches TRBJ2-1 better. There are 13 residues in the CDR3. The V gene's germline CDR1 is SEHNR and CDR2 FQNEAQ (reference sequence).

This clonotype was counted between two and nine times. This chain links TRBV29-1 with TRBJ2-1; 9 bases align to TRBD2. The V segment lost 5 bases and the J segment 0 bases; nucleotides outside the gene matches: 2. This CDR3 is 14 amino acids long. CDR1 and CDR2 (germline): SQVTM, ANQGSEA. In DNA, the CDR3 is TGCAGCGTTTTTAGCGGGAGCTCCTACAATGAGCAGTTCTTC. Translating it yields CSVFSGSSYNEQFF.

This chain joins TRBV5-1 and TRBJ2-7; D is uncertain. The CDR3 sequence is 13 residues long. Germline values: CDR1 SGHRS, CDR2 YFSETQ. The V gene lost 7 bases and the J gene lost 2 bases, with 13 bases spanning the gap. The CDR3 DNA reads TGCGCCAGCGGTGTTAGTGGGGCCTACGAGCAGTACTTC. Residues: CASGVSGAYEQYF.

The genes are TRBV12-3 or TRBV12-4 and TRBJ2-3; TRBD1 might be the D (5 bases). The CDR3 consists of 17 residues. The ends were cut back, 3 bases at V and 4 bases at J, with 20 bases in the middle. CDR3 sequence: CASSFGRNAGHADTQYF. For the CDR3, the DNA is TGTGCCAGCAGTTTCGGACGAAATGCAGGGCACGCAGATACGCAGTATTTT.

This clonotype was picked up a small number of times. J is TRBJ2-1 and V is TRBV20-1; 10 bases are shared with TRBD2. Germline V CDR1 and CDR2: DFQATT, SNEGSKA (reference sequence). The CDR3 runs 16 residues. Germline trimming cut 6 bases from V and 0 bases from J; bases unmatched to any gene: 8. CDR3 protein: CSAPGTSASSYNEQFF. CDR3 nucleotide sequence: TGCAGTGCACCCGGGACTAGCGCGAGCTCCTACAATGAGCAGTTCTTC.

This clonotype appeared many times. The CDR3 spells CASSLGLAGNTGELFF. The CDR3 coding sequence is TGCGCCAGCAGCTTAGGACTAGCGGGGAACACCGGGGAGCTGTTTTTT. The chain is built from TRBV5-1 and TRBJ2-2; 11 nucleotides line up with TRBD2. This CDR3 contains 16 residues. Germline loops: CDR1 SGHRS, CDR2 YFSETQ. V lost 2 bases to trimming and J lost 1 base; unmatched junction nucleotides: 1.

This clonotype was detected a few times. V usage is TRBV29-1 and J usage is TRBJ2-7; tentative D call: TRBD2 (6 bases). Looked up from germline, CDR1 is SQVTM and CDR2 is ANQGSEA. Trimming took off 4 bases at V and 0 bases at J, with 13 bases between the two ends. The CDR3 runs 14 residues. The CDR3 loop reads CSVAKFGSSYEQYF. The CDR3 DNA reads as TGCAGCGTTGCAAAGTTCGGGAGCTCCTACGAGCAGTACTTC.